A selection of T cell receptor beta chains follows, all from one sample in a study of cytomegalovirus exposure and HLA in healthy donors. Profiling relied on immunoSEQ multiplex PCR, and the TCRdb table lists in-frame clones only, not all of them. This sample has around 150,000 clones; about 76% occur once, and the top ten carry roughly 3.4%. The sequencing input was PBMCs. These receptors all stem from a human donor in good health. The CDR3 runs from the conserved cysteine through the conserved F or W. The order of the fields is J gene, clone size, D gene, V gene, CDR3 protein, CDR3 DNA. D genes are given only for firm matches. Clone size, where shown, is once, few, many, or a class for clones that have expanded.

J: TRBJ2-6; size: NA; D: NA; V: TRBV5-1; CDR3: CASSFSISLWGGATNVLTF; DNA: TGCGCCAGCAGCTTTTCGATCTCCTTGTGGGGGGGCGCGACCAACGTCCTGACTTTC
J: TRBJ2-3; size: NA; D: NA; V: TRBV19; CDR3: CASRRTASTDTQYF; DNA: TGTGCCAGTAGGCGGACAGCCTCTACGGATACGCAGTATTTT
J: TRBJ1-4; size: once; D: TRBD1; V: TRBV28; CDR3: CASSSERGTGVNEKLFF; DNA: TGTGCCAGCAGTTCCGAGAGAGGGACAGGGGTTAATGAAAAACTGTTTTTT
J: TRBJ2-7; size: once; D: NA; V: TRBV20-1; CDR3: CSATRGYEQYF; DNA: TGCAGTGCTACTAGGGGCTACGAGCAGTACTTC
J: TRBJ2-7; size: once; D: NA; V: TRBV2; CDR3: CASSVTTVDEQYF; DNA: TGTGCCAGCAGTGTTACAACAGTGGACGAGCAGTACTTC
J: TRBJ2-1; size: NA; D: NA; V: TRBV25-1; CDR3: CASSEAGTDNNEQFF; DNA: TGTGCCAGCAGTGAGGCCGGAACGGACAACAATGAGCAGTTCTTC
J: TRBJ2-1; size: NA; D: TRBD2; V: TRBV19; CDR3: CASHTSGSHNEQFF; DNA: TGTGCCAGCCATACTAGCGGAAGTCACAATGAGCAGTTCTTC
J: TRBJ2-7; size: NA; D: NA; V: TRBV5-6; CDR3: CASSLRGTVYEQYF; DNA: TGTGCCAGCAGCTTACGCGGGACAGTCTACGAGCAGTACTTC
J: TRBJ1-6; size: few; D: NA; V: TRBV7-2; CDR3: CASSLSGASPLHF; DNA: TGTGCCAGCAGCTTAAGTGGTGCGTCACCCCTCCACTTT
J: TRBJ1-2; size: NA; D: NA; V: TRBV6-1; CDR3: CASMTQGYGYTF; DNA: TGTGCCAGCATGACACAGGGTTATGGCTACACCTTC
J: TRBJ1-3; size: NA; D: NA; V: TRBV4-1; CDR3: CASSQETRVHSGNTIYF; DNA: TGCGCCAGCAGCCAGGAGACCCGGGTTCACTCTGGAAACACCATATATTTT
J: TRBJ2-1; size: NA; D: NA; V: TRBV7-9; CDR3: CASSLYKGQYNEQFF; DNA: TGTGCCAGCAGCTTGTACAAGGGGCAATACAATGAGCAGTTCTTC
J: TRBJ2-2; size: NA; D: TRBD1; V: TRBV5-1; CDR3: CASSPPGQGQVTGELFF; DNA: TGCGCCAGCAGTCCTCCGGGACAGGGGCAAGTCACCGGGGAGCTGTTTTTT
J: TRBJ2-6; size: NA; D: NA; V: TRBV6-6; CDR3: CASNPSRGGANVLTF; DNA: TGTGCCAGCAACCCTTCCCGGGGGGGGGCCAACGTCCTGACTTTC
J: TRBJ1-4; size: NA; D: TRBD1; V: TRBV18; CDR3: CASSQRTGEIEKLFF; DNA: TGTGCCAGCTCACAACGGACAGGGGAGATTGAAAAACTGTTTTTT
J: TRBJ1-6; size: once; D: NA; V: TRBV6-5; CDR3: CASSSPGVKGSPLHF; DNA: TGTGCCAGCAGTTCCCCGGGAGTCAAAGGTTCACCCCTCCACTTT
J: TRBJ2-7; size: NA; D: NA; V: TRBV19; CDR3: CASRMDIPPYEQYF; DNA: TGTGCCAGTAGAATGGACATCCCCCCCTACGAGCAGTACTTC
J: TRBJ2-1; size: once; D: TRBD2; V: TRBV2; CDR3: CASSPGLAVSEQFF; DNA: TGTGCCAGCTCTCCGGGACTAGCGGTTTCTGAGCAGTTCTTC
J: TRBJ2-7; size: NA; D: NA; V: TRBV10-1; CDR3: CASSQGGSYEQYF; DNA: TGCGCCAGCAGTCAAGGCGGCTCCTACGAGCAGTACTTC
J: TRBJ2-3; size: few; D: NA; V: TRBV5-4; CDR3: CASSPNTLIDTQYF; DNA: TGTGCCAGCAGCCCGAACACACTAATTGATACGCAGTATTTT
J: TRBJ2-7; size: NA; D: NA; V: TRBV28; CDR3: CASSLYSGTLQYEQYF; DNA: TGTGCCAGCAGTTTATATTCCGGGACATTACAATACGAGCAGTACTTC
J: TRBJ2-7; size: NA; D: NA; V: TRBV7-2; CDR3: CASSLGGRTAYEQYF; DNA: TGTGCCAGCAGCTTAGGGGGGCGCACGGCCTACGAGCAGTACTTC
J: TRBJ1-2; size: NA; D: TRBD1; V: TRBV5-4; CDR3: CASSSTGDYYGYTF; DNA: TGTGCCAGCAGCTCCACAGGGGACTACTATGGCTACACCTTC
J: TRBJ2-5; size: medium-sized; D: NA; V: TRBV6-5; CDR3: CASRPWTDQETQYF; DNA: TGTGCCAGCAGACCCTGGACAGATCAAGAGACCCAGTACTTC
J: TRBJ2-2; size: NA; D: NA; V: TRBV9; CDR3: CASSVGRLAVNTGELFF; DNA: TGTGCCAGCAGCGTAGGTAGGTTAGCGGTGAACACCGGGGAGCTGTTTTTT
J: TRBJ1-4; size: NA; D: NA; V: TRBV5-4; CDR3: CASSLASAGTNEKLFF; DNA: TGTGCCAGCAGCTTGGCCTCGGCAGGAACTAATGAAAAACTGTTTTTT
J: TRBJ1-1; size: NA; D: NA; V: TRBV7-2; CDR3: CASSSIPTGLNTEAFF; DNA: TGTGCCAGCAGCTCTATTCCCACAGGTTTGAACACTGAAGCTTTCTTT
J: TRBJ1-3; size: NA; D: NA; V: TRBV9; CDR3: CASSATGWGNTIYF; DNA: TGTGCCAGCAGCGCCACAGGGTGGGGAAACACCATATATTTT
J: TRBJ1-4; size: NA; D: NA; V: TRBV4-2; CDR3: CASSPTRPVWVIANEKLFF; DNA: TGTGCCAGCAGCCCCACGCGGCCTGTATGGGTCATAGCTAATGAAAAACTGTTTTTT
J: TRBJ2-3; size: NA; D: NA; V: TRBV19; CDR3: CATGKQRGSTDTQYF; DNA: TGTGCCACCGGAAAACAGAGGGGGAGCACAGATACGCAGTATTTT
J: TRBJ2-5; size: NA; D: NA; V: TRBV7-6; CDR3: CASSLRNGETQYF; DNA: TGTGCCAGCAGCTTGAGGAACGGGGAGACCCAGTACTTC
J: TRBJ1-1; size: NA; D: TRBD1; V: TRBV2; CDR3: CASPADRGGTEAFF; DNA: TGTGCCAGCCCGGCGGACAGGGGAGGAACTGAAGCTTTCTTT
J: TRBJ1-4; size: NA; D: NA; V: TRBV14; CDR3: CASSQLQGRGGKLFF; DNA: TGTGCCAGCAGCCAACTACAGGGAAGGGGCGGAAAACTGTTTTTT
J: TRBJ2-1; size: NA; D: TRBD2; V: TRBV19; CDR3: CASSTIRRASGTYNEQFF; DNA: TGTGCCAGTAGTACCATTAGGAGGGCTAGCGGGACCTACAATGAGCAGTTCTTC
J: TRBJ2-5; size: NA; D: TRBD1; V: TRBV5-1; CDR3: CASSYGTGYQETQYF; DNA: TGCGCCAGCAGCTACGGGACAGGGTACCAAGAGACCCAGTACTTC
J: TRBJ2-7; size: NA; D: NA; V: TRBV2; CDR3: CASRGSSPPHEQYF; DNA: TGTGCCAGCAGGGGGAGTTCACCCCCCCACGAGCAGTACTTC
J: TRBJ2-7; size: NA; D: NA; V: TRBV5-1; CDR3: CASRGTVLYEQYF; DNA: TGCGCCAGCCGCGGGACAGTACTGTACGAGCAGTACTTC
J: TRBJ2-1; size: NA; D: TRBD2; V: TRBV2; CDR3: CASSLAGDPYNEQFF; DNA: TGTGCCAGCAGCTTAGCGGGGGACCCATACAATGAGCAGTTCTTC
J: TRBJ2-1; size: NA; D: TRBD2; V: TRBV9; CDR3: CASSSWTSGRAGNEQFF; DNA: TGTGCCAGCAGCTCCTGGACTAGCGGGAGGGCCGGAAATGAGCAGTTCTTC